Following are 16 T cell receptor beta chains from one sample sequenced in a study of cytomegalovirus exposure and HLA in healthy donors. This PCR relied on a set of 60 Vbeta primers and 13 Jbeta primers. Measured with immunoSEQ multiplex PCR; TCRdb has only the in-frame clones, and not every one. Here the sample spans 150,000 to 200,000 clones, under 80% being singletons. Input material: PBMCs. Receptors were obtained from a woman aged 50 to 60 in good health and CMV-seropositive.

This chain's CDR3 is CASRETGQSSYNSPLHF. CDR3 coding DNA: TGCGCCAGCAGAGAAACGGGACAGAGCTCCTATAATTCACCCCTCCACTTT. The chain is built from TRBV23-1 and TRBJ1-6; 7 bases map to TRBD1. TRBV23-1 is placed among ORFs of uncertain function. V was clipped by 6 bases and J by 0 bases; unmatched bases: 8. The CDR3 is made up of 17 amino acids.

This clone turned up a few times. The chain is built from TRBV7-3 and TRBJ2-3; TRBD1 matches 8 bases. The CDR3 has 13 residues. Germline CDR1 reads SGHTA; CDR2 reads FQGTGA. The junction had 5 bases not matched to a gene; V was cut back by 1 base and J by 11 bases. CDR3 protein: CASSLIPQGVQYF. The CDR3 nucleotides read TGTGCCAGCAGCTTAATTCCACAGGGGGTGCAGTATTTT.

V is TRBV13 and J is TRBJ1-5; possible D gene TRBD1, 5 bases. Germline V gives CDR1 PRHDT, CDR2 FYEKMQ (reference sequence). The V gene lost 3 bases and the J gene lost 5 bases, with 11 bases spanning the gap. The length of the CDR3 is 14 residues. Here the CDR3 DNA reads TGTGCCAGCAGCTTCGGCCAGGGCGATCAGCCCCAGCATTTT. This codes for CASSFGQGDQPQHF.

The DNA of the CDR3 is TGTGCCAGCAGCCCCAGGGGAGCTTACGAGCAGTACTTC. This sequence encodes CASSPRGAYEQYF. The chain employs TRBV7-2 and TRBJ2-7, with a weak D call TRBD1 (6 bases). V lost 5 bases and J 4 bases, leaving 12 bases between the germline ends. The germline CDR1 and CDR2 sequences are SGHTA and FQGNSA. The CDR3 extends over 13 amino acids.

This chain uses TRBV7-9 with TRBJ2-3; possibly TRBD2 for D (5 bases). With 3 bases removed from V and 5 bases from J, the gap between germline ends came to 9 bases. The CDR3 is 13 residues long. Germline V gene sequence: CDR1 SEHNR, CDR2 FQNEAQ (reference sequence). CDR3 nucleotide sequence: TGTGCCAGCAGCTTTGCCGGAGGAGATACGCAGTATTTT. Translating gives CASSFAGGDTQYF.

The chain carries TRBV4-1 and TRBJ1-5; D gene unclear. Germline values: CDR1 MGHRA, CDR2 YSYEKL. The CDR3 consists of 15 residues. Trimming took 2 bases from V and 8 from J, leaving 16 bases between them. DNA for the CDR3: TGCGCCAGCAGCCAAAAAGATTCAGCGCCCGAGCCCCAGCATTTT. It specifies CASSQKDSAPEPQHF.

This clone was seen a few times. This chain links TRBV5-1 with TRBJ1-1; TRBD1 is a possible D gene (5 bases). Trimming removed 0 bases at V and 1 base at J, with 13 bases between. Germline CDR1 is SGHRS and CDR2 is YFSETQ. The CDR3 is 16 amino acids. CDR3 protein: CASSLVPQEKNTEAFF. CDR3 nucleotides: TGCGCCAGCAGCTTGGTCCCACAGGAGAAGAACACTGAAGCTTTCTTT. The whole variable domain, filled in from reference TRBV5-1 and TRBJ1-1, reads KAGVTQTPRYLIKTRGQQVTLSCSPISGHRSVSWYQQTPGQGLQFLFEYFSETQRNKGNFPGRFSGRQFSNSRSEMNVSTLELGDSALYLCASSLVPQEKNTEAFFGQGTRLTVV.

The chain combines TRBV7-8 with TRBJ1-2, with D possibly being TRBD1 (6 bases). Per germline, CDR1 SGHVS and CDR2 FQNEAQ. The CDR3 consists of 16 residues. Deletions cut 5 bases from V and 2 bases from J, with 18 bases between. The CDR3 DNA reads as TGTGCCAGCAGCCGGGCAGGACAGATCGGGAACTATGGCTACACCTTC. It specifies CASSRAGQIGNYGYTF. The full variable domain, in which reference TRBV7-8 and TRBJ1-2 provide the parts outside the CDR3, is GAGVSQSPRYKVAKRGQDVALRCDPISGHVSLFWYQQALGQGPEFLTYFQNEAQLDKSGLPSDRFFAERPEGSVSTLKIQRTQQEDSAVYLCASSRAGQIGNYGYTFGSGTRLTVV.

The gene calls are TRBV13 and TRBJ1-1; D gene ambiguous. The CDR3 loop spans 12 amino acids. The germline CDR1 and CDR2 sequences are PRHDT and FYEKMQ (reference sequence). Trimming shortened V by 0 bases and J by 8 bases, and 7 bases separated the two germline ends. The CDR3 reads CASSLGRGEAFF. DNA for the CDR3: TGTGCCAGCAGCTTAGGGCGAGGGGAAGCTTTCTTT. The variable domain in full, with the rest retrieved from reference TRBV13 and TRBJ1-1, is AAGVIQSPRHLIKEKRETATLKCYPIPRHDTVYWYQQGPGQDPQFLISFYEKMQSDKGSIPDRFSAQQFSDYHSELNMSSLELGDSALYFCASSLGRGEAFFGQGTRLTVV.

This clone appeared once. V usage is TRBV2 and J usage is TRBJ2-5; the match to TRBD2 covers 8 bases. The assigned J gene may be wrong: the sequence end matches TRBJ2-7 better. The CDR3 extends over 16 amino acids. Germline V gene sequence: CDR1 SNHLY, CDR2 FYNNEI. The CDR3, as DNA: TGTGCCAGCAGTGAAGGGCGGCGGGGGGTCTCCTACGAGCAGTACTTC. This codes for CASSEGRRGVSYEQYF.

Of note for this clone: One junction end does not reproduce the germline sequence, and a read error may be involved. The chain employs TRBV6-1 and TRBJ2-7; the match to TRBD1 covers 12 bases. CDR1 is MNHNS, CDR2 SASEGT, per germline. This CDR3 spans 16 amino acids. This CDR3 is CASSARGTGGTYDQYF. The DNA for the CDR3 is TGTGCCAGCAGTGCCCGGGGGACAGGGGGCACATACGACCAGTACTTC.

This chain uses TRBV21-1 with TRBJ1-6; the tabulated D call, TRBD1, remains unverified against the DNA. TRBV21-1 is a recognized pseudogene. The CDR3 totals 16 residues. Here the CDR3 reads CASSKVRQVKYSPLHF. The CDR3 nucleotides read TGTGCCAGCAGCAAAGTAAGACAGGTGAAGTATTCACCCCTCCACTTT.

The rearrangement links TRBV18 to TRBJ1-2; 7 positions agree with TRBD1. V was clipped by 4 bases and J by 8 bases; unmatched bases: 10. CDR3 length: 14 amino acids. Germline CDR1 KGHSH, CDR2 LQKENI. CDR3 coding DNA: TGTGCCAGCTCACGACAGGGCTCGGCTATGGGCTACACCTTC. It translates to CASSRQGSAMGYTF.

This rearrangement joins TRBV7-9 to TRBJ1-5; D might be TRBD1 (6 bases). The germline V gene has CDR1 SEHNR and CDR2 FQNEAQ (reference sequence). This CDR3 is 17 amino acids long. Trimming stripped 6 bases from V and 3 bases from J, with 21 bases between. The CDR3 protein is CASSFSPNRVPNQPQHF. CDR3 nucleotide sequence: TGTGCCAGCAGTTTCTCACCCAACAGGGTGCCCAATCAGCCCCAGCATTTT.

The chain uses TRBV5-1 and TRBJ2-7, with D perhaps matching TRBD1 (5 bases). The length of the CDR3 is 14 residues. Trimming removed 1 base from V and 2 bases from J, with 10 bases in between. CDR1 is SGHRS and CDR2 is YFSETQ in the germline V gene. The CDR3 DNA reads TGCGCCAGCAGCTTGACAGGAGTAGCCTACGAGCAGTACTTC. This translates into CASSLTGVAYEQYF.

The DNA of the CDR3 is TGTGCCAGTAGCCTAGGACTCTCTGGAAACACCATATATTTT. Its protein product is CASSLGLSGNTIYF. The rearrangement uses TRBV19 and TRBJ1-3; D gene unclear. V was trimmed by 6 bases and J by 0 bases, leaving 9 bases between them. CDR3 length equals 14 residues. Germline-derived CDR1 and CDR2 are LNHDA and SQIVND (reference sequence).